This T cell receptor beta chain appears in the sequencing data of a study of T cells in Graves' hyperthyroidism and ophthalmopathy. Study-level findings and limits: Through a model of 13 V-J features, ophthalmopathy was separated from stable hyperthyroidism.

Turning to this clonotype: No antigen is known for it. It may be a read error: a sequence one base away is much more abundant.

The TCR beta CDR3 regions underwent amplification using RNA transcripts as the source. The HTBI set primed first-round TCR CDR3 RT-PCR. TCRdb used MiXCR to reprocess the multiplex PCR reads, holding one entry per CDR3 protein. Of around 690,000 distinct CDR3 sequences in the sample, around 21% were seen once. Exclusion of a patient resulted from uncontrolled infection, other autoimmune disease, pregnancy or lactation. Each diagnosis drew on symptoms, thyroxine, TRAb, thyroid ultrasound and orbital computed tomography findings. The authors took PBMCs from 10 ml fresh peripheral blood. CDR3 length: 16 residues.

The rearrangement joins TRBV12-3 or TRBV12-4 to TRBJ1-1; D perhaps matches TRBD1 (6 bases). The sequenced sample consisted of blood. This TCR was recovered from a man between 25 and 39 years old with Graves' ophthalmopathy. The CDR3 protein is CTSSLEGGWGGTEAFF. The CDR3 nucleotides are TGTACCAGCAGTTTAGAGGGGGGCTGGGGTGGCACTGAAGCTTTCTTT.